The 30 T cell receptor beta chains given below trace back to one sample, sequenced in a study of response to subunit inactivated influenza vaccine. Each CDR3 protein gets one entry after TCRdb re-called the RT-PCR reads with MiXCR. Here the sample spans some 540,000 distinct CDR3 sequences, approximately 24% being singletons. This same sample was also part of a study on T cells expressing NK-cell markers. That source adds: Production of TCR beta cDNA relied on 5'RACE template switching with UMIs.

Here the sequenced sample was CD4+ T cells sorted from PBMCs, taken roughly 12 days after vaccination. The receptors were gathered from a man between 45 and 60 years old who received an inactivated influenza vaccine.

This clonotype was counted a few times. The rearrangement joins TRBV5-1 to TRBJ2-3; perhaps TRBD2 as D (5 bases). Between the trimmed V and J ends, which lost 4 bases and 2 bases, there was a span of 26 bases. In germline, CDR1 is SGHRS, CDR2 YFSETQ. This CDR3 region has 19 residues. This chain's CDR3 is CASSPLGVERPILTDTQYF. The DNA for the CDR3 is TGCGCCAGCAGCCCCCTCGGGGTCGAGCGGCCAATACTCACAGATACGCAGTATTTT.

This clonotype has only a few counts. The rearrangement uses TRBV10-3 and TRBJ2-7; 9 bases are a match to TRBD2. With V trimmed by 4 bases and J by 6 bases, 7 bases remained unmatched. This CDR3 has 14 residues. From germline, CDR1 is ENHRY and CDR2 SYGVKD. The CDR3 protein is CAISVASGTREQYF. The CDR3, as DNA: TGTGCCATCAGTGTGGCTAGCGGGACCCGCGAGCAGTACTTC.

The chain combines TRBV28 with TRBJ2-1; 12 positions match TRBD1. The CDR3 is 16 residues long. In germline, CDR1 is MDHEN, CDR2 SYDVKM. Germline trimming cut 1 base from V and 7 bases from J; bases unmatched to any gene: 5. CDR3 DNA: TGTGCCAGCAGTTTATTGGGGACAGGGGGCTTGAATGAGCAGTTCTTC. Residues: CASSLLGTGGLNEQFF.

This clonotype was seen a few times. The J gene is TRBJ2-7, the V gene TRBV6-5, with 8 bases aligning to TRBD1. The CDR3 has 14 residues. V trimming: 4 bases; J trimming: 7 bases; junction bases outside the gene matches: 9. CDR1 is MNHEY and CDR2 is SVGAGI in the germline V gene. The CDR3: CASSSRDRPTEQYF. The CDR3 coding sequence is TGTGCCAGCAGTTCGCGGGACAGGCCTACGGAGCAGTACTTC.

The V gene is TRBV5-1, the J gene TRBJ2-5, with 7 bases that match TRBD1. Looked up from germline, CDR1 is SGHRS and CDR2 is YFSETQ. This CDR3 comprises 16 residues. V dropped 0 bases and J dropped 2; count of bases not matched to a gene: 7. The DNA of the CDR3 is TGCGCCAGCAGCTTGGGGGTTTTGGGACAGCAAGAGACCCAGTACTTC. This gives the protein CASSLGVLGQQETQYF.

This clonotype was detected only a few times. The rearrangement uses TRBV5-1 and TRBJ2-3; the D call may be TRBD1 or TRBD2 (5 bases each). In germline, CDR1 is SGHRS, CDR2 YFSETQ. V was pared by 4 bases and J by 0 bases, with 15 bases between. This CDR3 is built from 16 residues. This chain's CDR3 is CASSPGTDYSTDTQYF. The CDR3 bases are TGCGCCAGCAGCCCAGGGACGGATTATAGCACAGATACGCAGTATTTT.

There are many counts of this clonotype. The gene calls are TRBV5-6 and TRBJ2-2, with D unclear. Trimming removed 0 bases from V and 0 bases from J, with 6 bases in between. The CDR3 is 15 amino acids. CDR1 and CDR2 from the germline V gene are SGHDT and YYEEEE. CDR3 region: CASSLGGTNTGELFF. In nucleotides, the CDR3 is TGTGCCAGCAGCTTGGGCGGAACGAACACCGGGGAGCTGTTTTTT. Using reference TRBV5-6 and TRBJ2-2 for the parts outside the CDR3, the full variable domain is DAGVTQSPTHLIKTRGQQVTLRCSPKSGHDTVSWYQQALGQGPQFIFQYYEEEERQRGNFPDRFSGHQFPNYSSELNVNALLLGDSALYLCASSLGGTNTGELFFGEGSRLTVL.

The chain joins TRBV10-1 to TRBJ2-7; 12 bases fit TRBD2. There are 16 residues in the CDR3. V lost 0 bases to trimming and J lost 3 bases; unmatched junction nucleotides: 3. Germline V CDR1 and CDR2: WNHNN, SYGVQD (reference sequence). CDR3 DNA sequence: TGCGCCAGCAGTGAGTCGGGACTAGCGGGCGGCTACGAGCAGTACTTC. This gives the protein CASSESGLAGGYEQYF.

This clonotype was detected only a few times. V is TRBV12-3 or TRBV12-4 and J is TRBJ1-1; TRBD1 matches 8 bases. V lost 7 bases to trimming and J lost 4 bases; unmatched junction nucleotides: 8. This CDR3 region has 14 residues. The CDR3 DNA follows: TGTGCCAGCAACCCCAGGGGGCATGGCACTGAAGCTTTCTTT. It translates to CASNPRGHGTEAFF.

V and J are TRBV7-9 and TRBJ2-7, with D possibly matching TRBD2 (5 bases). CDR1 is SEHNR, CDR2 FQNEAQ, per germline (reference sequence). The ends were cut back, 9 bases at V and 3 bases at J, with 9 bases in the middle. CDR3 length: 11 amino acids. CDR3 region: CASVRDYEQYF. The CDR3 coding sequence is TGTGCCAGTGTCCGGGACTACGAGCAGTACTTC.

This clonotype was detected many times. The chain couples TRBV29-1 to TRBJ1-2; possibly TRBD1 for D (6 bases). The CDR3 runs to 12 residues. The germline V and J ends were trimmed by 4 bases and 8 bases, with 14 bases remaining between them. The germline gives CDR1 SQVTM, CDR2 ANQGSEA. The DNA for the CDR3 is TGCAGCGTTGGCCCGGACAGAAGGGGCTACACCTTC. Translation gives CSVGPDRRGYTF.

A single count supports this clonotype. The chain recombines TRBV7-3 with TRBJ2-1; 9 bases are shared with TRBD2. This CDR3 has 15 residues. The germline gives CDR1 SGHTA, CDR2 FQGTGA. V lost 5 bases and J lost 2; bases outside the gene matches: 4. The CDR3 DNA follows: TGTGCCAGCAGCCAACTAGCGGGCCCCTACAATGAGCAGTTCTTC. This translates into CASSQLAGPYNEQFF.

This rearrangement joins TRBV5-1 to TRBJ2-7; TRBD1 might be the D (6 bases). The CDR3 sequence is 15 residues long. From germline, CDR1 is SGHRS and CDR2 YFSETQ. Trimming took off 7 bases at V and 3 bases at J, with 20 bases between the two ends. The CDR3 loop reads CASVGQGYKGYEQYF. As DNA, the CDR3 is TGCGCCAGCGTGGGTCAGGGGTACAAAGGCTACGAGCAGTACTTC.

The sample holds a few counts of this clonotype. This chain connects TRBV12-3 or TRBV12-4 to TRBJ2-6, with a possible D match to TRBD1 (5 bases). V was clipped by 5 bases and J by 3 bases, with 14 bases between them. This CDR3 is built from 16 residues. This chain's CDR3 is CASSGQGSIGANVLTF. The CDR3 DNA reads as TGTGCCAGCAGTGGGCAGGGAAGTATTGGGGCCAACGTCCTGACTTTC.

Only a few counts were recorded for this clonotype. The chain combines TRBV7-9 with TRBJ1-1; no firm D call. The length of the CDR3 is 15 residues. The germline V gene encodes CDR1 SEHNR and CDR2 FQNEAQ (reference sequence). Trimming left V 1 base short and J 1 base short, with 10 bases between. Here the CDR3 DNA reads TGTGCCAGCAGCTTAGATGACCCACCGAACACTGAAGCTTTCTTT. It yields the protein CASSLDDPPNTEAFF. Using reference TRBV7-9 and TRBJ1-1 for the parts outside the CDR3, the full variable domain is DTGVSQNPRHKITKRGQNVTFRCDPISEHNRLYWYRQTLGQGPEFLTYFQNEAQLEKSRLLSDRFSAERPKGSFSTLEIQRTEQGDSAMYLCASSLDDPPNTEAFFGQGTRLTVV.

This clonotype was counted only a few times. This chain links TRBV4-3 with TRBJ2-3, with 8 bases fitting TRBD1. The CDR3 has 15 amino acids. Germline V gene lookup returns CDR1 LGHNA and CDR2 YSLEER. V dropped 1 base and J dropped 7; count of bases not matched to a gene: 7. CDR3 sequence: CASSQATGVLHTQYF. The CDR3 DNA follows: TGCGCCAGCAGCCAAGCGACAGGGGTTTTGCATACGCAGTATTTT.

The CDR3 DNA is TGTGCCAGCAGGCCCGGCGGAGTTGGCAATCAGCCCCAGCATTTT. Its protein product is CASRPGGVGNQPQHF. V usage is TRBV28 and J usage is TRBJ1-5; D call uncertain. Germline CDR1 and CDR2: MDHEN and SYDVKM. This CDR3 has 15 residues. V lost 6 bases, J lost 2 bases, and 14 bases lay in between. Full variable domain (remainder filled in from reference TRBV28 and TRBJ1-5): DVKVTQSSRYLVKRTGEKVFLECVQDMDHENMFWYRQDPGLGLRLIYFSYDVKMKEKGDIPEGYSVSREKKERFSLILESASTNQTSMYLCASRPGGVGNQPQHFGDGTRLSIL.

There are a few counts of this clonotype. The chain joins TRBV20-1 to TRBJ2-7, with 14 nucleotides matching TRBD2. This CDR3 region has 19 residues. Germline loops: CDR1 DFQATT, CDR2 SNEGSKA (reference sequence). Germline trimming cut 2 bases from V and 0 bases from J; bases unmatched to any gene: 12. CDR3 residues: CSARSPTSGRALSSYEQYF. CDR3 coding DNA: TGCAGTGCTAGATCGCCGACTAGCGGGAGGGCCCTAAGCTCCTACGAGCAGTACTTC.

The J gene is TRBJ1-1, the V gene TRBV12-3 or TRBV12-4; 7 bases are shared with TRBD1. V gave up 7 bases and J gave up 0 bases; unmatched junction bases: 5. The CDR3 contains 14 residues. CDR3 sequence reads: CASITGTVNTEAFF. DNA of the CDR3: TGTGCCAGCATAACCGGGACAGTGAACACTGAAGCTTTCTTT.

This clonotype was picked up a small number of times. Here the CDR3 reads CASSPTGQYYGYTF. Here the CDR3 DNA reads TGTGCCAGCAGTCCAACAGGGCAGTACTATGGCTACACCTTC. J is TRBJ1-2 and V is TRBV12-3 or TRBV12-4, with a tentative D call TRBD1 (6 bases). With 5 bases removed from V and 3 bases from J, the gap between germline ends came to 13 bases. The CDR3 runs 14 residues.

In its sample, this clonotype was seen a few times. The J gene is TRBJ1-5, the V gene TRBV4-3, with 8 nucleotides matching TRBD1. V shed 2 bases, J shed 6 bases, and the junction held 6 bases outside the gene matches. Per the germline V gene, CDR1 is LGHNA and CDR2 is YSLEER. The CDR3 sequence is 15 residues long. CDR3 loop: CASSQFTGGGQPQHF. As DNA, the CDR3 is TGCGCCAGCAGCCAATTTACAGGGGGGGGTCAGCCCCAGCATTTT.

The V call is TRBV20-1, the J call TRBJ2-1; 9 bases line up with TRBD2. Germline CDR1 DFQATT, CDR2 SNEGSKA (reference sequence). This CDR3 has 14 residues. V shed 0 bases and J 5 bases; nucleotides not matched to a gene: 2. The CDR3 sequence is CSARDRLADNEQFF. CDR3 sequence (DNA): TGCAGTGCTAGAGATCGACTAGCGGACAATGAGCAGTTCTTC.

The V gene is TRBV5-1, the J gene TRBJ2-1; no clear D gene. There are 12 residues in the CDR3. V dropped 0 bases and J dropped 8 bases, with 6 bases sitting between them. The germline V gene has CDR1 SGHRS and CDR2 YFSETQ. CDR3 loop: CASSLALDEQFF. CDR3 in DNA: TGCGCCAGCAGCTTGGCCCTGGATGAGCAGTTCTTC.

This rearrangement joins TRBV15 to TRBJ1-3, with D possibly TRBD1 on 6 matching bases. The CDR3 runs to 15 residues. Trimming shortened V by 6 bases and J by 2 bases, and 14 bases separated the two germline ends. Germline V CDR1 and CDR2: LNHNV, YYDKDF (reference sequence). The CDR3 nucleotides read TGTGCCACCAGTTCTGCCGGGACAACTGGAAACACCATATATTTT. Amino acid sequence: CATSSAGTTGNTIYF. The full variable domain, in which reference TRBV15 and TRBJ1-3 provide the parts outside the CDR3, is DAMVIQNPRYQVTQFGKPVTLSCSQTLNHNVMYWYQQKSSQAPKLLFHYYDKDFNNEADTPDNFQSRRPNTSFCFLDIRSPGLGDTAMYLCATSSAGTTGNTIYFGEGSWLTVV.

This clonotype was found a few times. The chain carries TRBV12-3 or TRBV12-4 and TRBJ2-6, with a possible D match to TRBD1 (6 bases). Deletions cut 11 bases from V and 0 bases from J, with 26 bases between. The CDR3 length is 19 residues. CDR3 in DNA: TGTGCCGGTTCCGATACTGGCAGGGGTTTATTCTCTGGGGCCAACGTCCTGACTTTC. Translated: CAGSDTGRGLFSGANVLTF.

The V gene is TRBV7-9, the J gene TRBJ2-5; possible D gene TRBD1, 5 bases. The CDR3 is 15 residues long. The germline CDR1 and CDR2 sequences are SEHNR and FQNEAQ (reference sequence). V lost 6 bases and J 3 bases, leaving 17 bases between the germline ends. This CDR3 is CASSLMGQKEETQYF. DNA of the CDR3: TGTGCCAGCAGTTTGATGGGGCAGAAAGAAGAGACCCAGTACTTC.

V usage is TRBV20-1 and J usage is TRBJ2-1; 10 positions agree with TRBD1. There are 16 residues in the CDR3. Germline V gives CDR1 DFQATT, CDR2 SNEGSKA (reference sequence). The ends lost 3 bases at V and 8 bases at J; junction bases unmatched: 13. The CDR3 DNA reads TGCAGTGCTAGCCATTTAGACAGGGGGCGCCGGGATGAGCAGTTCTTC. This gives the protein CSASHLDRGRRDEQFF.

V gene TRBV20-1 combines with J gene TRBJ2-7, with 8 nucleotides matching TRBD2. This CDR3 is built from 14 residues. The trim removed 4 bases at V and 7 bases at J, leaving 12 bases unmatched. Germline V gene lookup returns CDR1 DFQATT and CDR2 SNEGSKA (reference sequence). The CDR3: CSAKTSGTSGEQYF. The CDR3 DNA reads TGCAGTGCTAAAACTTCCGGGACTAGTGGGGAGCAGTACTTC.

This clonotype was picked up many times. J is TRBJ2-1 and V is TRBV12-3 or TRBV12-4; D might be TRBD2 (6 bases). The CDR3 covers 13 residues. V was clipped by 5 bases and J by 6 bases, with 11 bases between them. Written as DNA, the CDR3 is TGTGCCAGCAGTGCCACCGGGGGCAATGAGCAGTTCTTC. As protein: CASSATGGNEQFF.

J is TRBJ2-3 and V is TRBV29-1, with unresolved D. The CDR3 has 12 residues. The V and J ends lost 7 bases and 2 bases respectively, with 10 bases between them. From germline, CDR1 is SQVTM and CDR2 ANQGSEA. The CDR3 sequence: CSAPAVTDTQYF. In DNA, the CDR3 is TGCAGCGCTCCTGCAGTCACAGATACGCAGTATTTT.